The sequence of this TCR delta chain was determined in a study of gamma-delta chains in newborns, infants, children. Across the study: Innate gammadelta T cells reportedly expand polyclonally right after birth, driven by microbial exposure, per the title.

TCRdb applied CATT to the reads for clone calling. The table records several thousand delta-chain clones, roughly 35% of them present only once. Germline V gene sequence: CDR1 TSWWSYY, CDR2 QGS. V was pared by 0 bases and J by 3 bases, with 18 bases of the junction left unmatched. The CDR3 is made up of 20 amino acids. The sample consisted of blood. This chain uses TRDV1 with TRDJ1, with 8 bases matching TRDD3. The TCR sequence derives from a child who received the measles vaccine. CDR3 region: CALGELRPTEGGIEADKLIF. The CDR3 DNA sequence: TGTGCTCTTGGGGAACTGCGTCCTACGGAGGGGGGGATAGAGGCCGATAAACTCATCTTT.